Below, 20 T cell receptor beta chains from the same sample are listed, as sequenced in a study of long-term antiretroviral therapy in people with HIV. Sequencing relied on immunoSEQ assay v3.0, run at survey level. Profiling relied on immunoSEQ multiplex PCR, and the TCRdb table lists in-frame clones only, not all of them. The sample carries 20,000 to 25,000 clones, about four fifths recorded once. The sample was unsorted PBMCs, taken 0.1 years before starting antiretroviral therapy. These TCRs come from a man between 35 and 55 years old with HIV.

A single count supports this clone. This rearrangement joins TRBV27 to TRBJ2-7; TRBD2 aligns across 10 bases. This CDR3 is 14 amino acids long. The V segment lost 3 bases and the J segment 5 bases; nucleotides outside the gene matches: 4. Germline CDR1 reads MNHEY; CDR2 reads SMNVEV (reference sequence). CDR3 sequence: CASSFLAGVDEQYF. The CDR3 DNA sequence: TGTGCCAGCAGTTTCCTAGCGGGGGTTGACGAGCAGTACTTC.

This rearrangement joins TRBV23-1 to TRBJ2-4; the match to TRBD1 covers 9 bases. TRBV23-1 is assigned to the ORF class and has an uncertain function. The V segment lost 2 bases and the J segment 3 bases; nucleotides outside the gene matches: 17. This CDR3 has 20 residues. CDR3 region: CASSQPLPSGTGSGKNIQYF. CDR3 coding DNA: TGCGCCAGCAGTCAACCTCTACCTTCGGGGACAGGGAGTGGCAAAAACATTCAGTACTTC.

This chain connects TRBV15 to TRBJ1-4; D is ambiguous. Trimming removed 1 base at V and 5 bases at J, with 8 bases between. This CDR3 has 14 residues. Germline CDR1 LNHNV, CDR2 YYDKDF (reference sequence). Here the CDR3 DNA reads TGTGCCACCAGCAGAGGAGGGCCAAATGAAAAACTGTTTTTT. Translated: CATSRGGPNEKLFF.

Here the CDR3 reads CASSLRTTGANVLTF. In nucleotides, the CDR3 is TGTGCCAGCAGCTTGAGGACTACTGGGGCCAACGTCCTGACTTTC. The rearrangement links TRBV7-9 to TRBJ2-6; tentatively, D is TRBD2 (6 bases). This CDR3 contains 15 residues. The V end was cut by 3 bases, the J end by 2 bases, with 8 bases between. Germline V gives CDR1 SEHNR, CDR2 FQNEAQ (reference sequence). Looking up the rest from reference TRBV7-9 and TRBJ2-6 gives the full variable domain: DTGVSQNPRHKITKRGQNVTFRCDPISEHNRLYWYRQTLGQGPEFLTYFQNEAQLEKSRLLSDRFSAERPKGSFSTLEIQRTEQGDSAMYLCASSLRTTGANVLTFGAGSRLTVL.

The rearrangement links TRBV11-2 to TRBJ2-2; D may be TRBD2 (5 bases). The CDR3 contains 15 residues. Deletions cut 5 bases from V and 8 bases from J, with 18 bases between. The germline CDR1 and CDR2 sequences are SGHAT and FQNNGV. Written as DNA, the CDR3 is TGTGCCAGCAGCAGGGAGCGCCTACTGGGGGGGGAGCTGTTTTTT. This encodes CASSRERLLGGELFF.

This chain joins TRBV4-3 and TRBJ2-7, with 8 bases identical to TRBD1. Germline lookup yields CDR1 LGHNA and CDR2 YSLEER. V trimming: 1 base; J trimming: 4 bases; junction bases outside the gene matches: 9. The CDR3 extends over 16 amino acids. The CDR3 DNA sequence: TGCGCCAGCAGCCAAGTGGATGGCAGGGGGCTTTACGAGCAGTACTTC. The encoded protein is CASSQVDGRGLYEQYF.

This sequence joins TRBV7-2 and TRBJ2-2; D is possibly TRBD1 or TRBD2 (5 bases each). Germline V CDR1 and CDR2: SGHTA, FQGNSA. Trimming removed 5 bases from V and 6 bases from J, with 16 bases in between. The CDR3 length is 15 residues. CDR3 sequence: CASSPGQVGPGELFF. In DNA, the CDR3 is TGTGCCAGCAGCCCGGGGCAGGTCGGACCCGGGGAGCTGTTTTTT.

This clone was seen a few times. The chain links TRBV6-1 to TRBJ1-6, with D hard to call. CDR3 length: 12 residues. Trimming shortened V by 4 bases and J by 8 bases, and 6 bases separated the two germline ends. Germline assignment: CDR1 MNHNS and CDR2 SASEGT. The CDR3, as DNA: TGTGCCAGCAGTGTGATGGATTCACCCCTCCACTTT. Encoded protein: CASSVMDSPLHF.

This clone was detected a few times. The V gene is TRBV14, the J gene TRBJ2-7, with D possibly called TRBD1 or TRBD2 (5 bases each). Germline CDR1 SGHDN, CDR2 FVKESK. The CDR3 consists of 14 residues. V lost 5 bases to trimming and J lost 6 bases, with 17 bases between them. This CDR3 is CASSALWDGSEQYF. The DNA for the CDR3 is TGTGCCAGCAGCGCCCTGTGGGACGGCAGCGAGCAGTACTTC. The entire variable domain, with the rest obtained from reference TRBV14 and TRBJ2-7, is as follows: EAGVTQFPSHSVIEKGQTVTLRCDPISGHDNLYWYRRVMGKEIKFLLHFVKESKQDESGMPNNRFLAERTGGTYSTLKVQPAELEDSGVYFCASSALWDGSEQYFGPGTRLTVT.

The sample holds one count of this clone. The chain couples TRBV5-1 to TRBJ2-2; 12 bases align to TRBD1. The trim removed 4 bases at V and 7 bases at J, leaving 8 bases unmatched. This CDR3 is built from 16 residues. CDR1 is SGHRS and CDR2 is YFSETQ in the germline V gene. The CDR3, as DNA: TGCGCCAGCAGCGGCTCGGGACAGGGGGCGATCGGGGAGCTGTTTTTT. It specifies CASSGSGQGAIGELFF.

This chain's CDR3 is CASSQQGNQPQHF. CDR3 in DNA: TGTGCCAGCAGCCAACAGGGGAATCAGCCCCAGCATTTT. The chain uses TRBV7-2 and TRBJ1-5; 7 bases are shared with TRBD1. Germline CDR1 reads SGHTA; CDR2 reads FQGNSA. V shed 5 bases and J 4 bases; nucleotides not matched to a gene: 2. CDR3 length: 13 residues. Complete variable domain (other parts from reference TRBV7-2 and TRBJ1-5): GAGVSQSPSNKVTEKGKDVELRCDPISGHTALYWYRQSLGQGLEFLIYFQGNSAPDKSGLPSDRFSAERTGGSVSTLTIQRTQQEDSAVYLCASSQQGNQPQHFGDGTRLSIL.

This chain links TRBV5-1 with TRBJ2-1, with 8 bases identical to TRBD2. The CDR3 covers 15 residues. Germline V gene data show CDR1 as SGHRS and CDR2 as YFSETQ. Trimming at V came to 1 base and at J to 4 bases, leaving 4 bases not matched to a gene. This chain's CDR3 is CASSLLTGGYNEQFF. CDR3 nucleotide sequence: TGCGCCAGCAGCTTGCTAACGGGGGGGTACAATGAGCAGTTCTTC.

V and J are TRBV28 and TRBJ2-1; TRBD2 aligns across 11 bases. Trimming took 4 bases from V and 12 from J; bases not matched to a gene: 5. CDR3 length: 13 amino acids. CDR1 is MDHEN and CDR2 is SYDVKM in the germline V gene. The CDR3 DNA sequence: TGTGCCAGCAGTTACCTAACTAGCGGGAGGCAGTTCTTC. Translation: CASSYLTSGRQFF.

This clone has only a few counts. The rearrangement joins TRBV4-3 to TRBJ2-1, with no clear D. The V end was cut by 0 bases, the J end by 6 bases, with 6 bases between. The CDR3 consists of 13 residues. Germline values: CDR1 LGHNA, CDR2 YSLEER. The CDR3: CASSQDNGNEQFF. As DNA, the CDR3 is TGCGCCAGCAGCCAAGATAACGGCAATGAGCAGTTCTTC.

The chain is built from TRBV29-1 and TRBJ1-2, with 10 bases identical to TRBD1. Trimming removed 6 bases from V and 8 bases from J; junction bases left unmatched: 9. Germline assignment: CDR1 SQVTM and CDR2 ANQGSEA. The CDR3 has 13 amino acids. CDR3 in amino acids: CSVRQGATEGYTF. The CDR3 DNA reads as TGCAGCGTAAGACAGGGGGCGACGGAAGGCTACACCTTC. The whole variable domain, filled in from reference TRBV29-1 and TRBJ1-2, reads SAVISQKPSRDICQRGTSLTIQCQVDSQVTMMFWYRQQPGQSLTLIATANQGSEATYESGFVIDKFPISRPNLTFSTLTVSNMSPEDSSIYLCSVRQGATEGYTFGSGTRLTVV.

The rearrangement uses TRBV4-2 and TRBJ2-1; 9 positions match TRBD2. CDR3 size: 19 residues. V trimming: 0 bases; J trimming: 3 bases; junction bases outside the gene matches: 12. Germline loops: CDR1 LGHNA, CDR2 YNFKEQ. CDR3 sequence: CASSQDGNSGGYYYNEQFF. Here the CDR3 DNA reads TGTGCCAGCAGCCAAGATGGTAATAGCGGGGGCTACTACTACAATGAGCAGTTCTTC.

The V call is TRBV28, the J call TRBJ1-4; no definite D call. Germline V gives CDR1 MDHEN, CDR2 SYDVKM. The CDR3 is 13 amino acids. V dropped 4 bases and J dropped 3 bases, with 6 bases sitting between them. This CDR3 is CASSSASNEKLFF. The CDR3 region has the DNA TGTGCCAGCAGTTCGGCGTCTAATGAAAAACTGTTTTTT.

The V and J genes are TRBV7-2 and TRBJ2-5, with D possibly being TRBD1 (6 bases). The V end lost 5 bases, the J end lost 2 bases, and 15 bases lay between the germline ends. The CDR3 runs 15 residues. Germline V gene data show CDR1 as SGHTA and CDR2 as FQGNSA. CDR3 in amino acids: CASSLGASLQETQYF. The CDR3 DNA reads TGTGCCAGCAGCCTGGGGGCTAGTCTGCAAGAGACCCAGTACTTC.

This clone was counted only a few times. This chain connects TRBV27 to TRBJ2-2; TRBD2 is a possible D gene (6 bases). Germline CDR1 and CDR2: MNHEY and SMNVEV (reference sequence). Trimming took off 10 bases at V and 4 bases at J, with 10 bases between the two ends. The CDR3 totals 12 residues. The CDR3 loop is CATRDFTGELFF. CDR3 sequence (DNA): TGTGCCACCCGGGACTTCACCGGGGAGCTGTTTTTT.

CDR3 residues: CASSLGTGGGEQYF. CDR3 in DNA: TGTGCCAGCAGCTTAGGGACAGGGGGTGGCGAGCAGTACTTC. This sequence joins TRBV7-2 and TRBJ2-7, with TRBD1 identical over 10 bases. Germline CDR1 is SGHTA and CDR2 is FQGNSA. The CDR3 has 14 residues. Trimming took 1 base from V and 6 from J; bases not matched to a gene: 3.